This T cell receptor (beta chain) was captured by sequencing in a study of OX40 agonist ivuxolimab in advanced cancers. Study-wide results and caveats: Antigen specificity of clonally expanded peripheral T cells was not established. At doses 0.1 to 3.0 mg/kg, CD4+ and CD8+ clones expanded.

Comments on this clone: Antigen specificity is unknown.

The protocol was immunoSEQ multiplex PCR, while the TCRdb copy is restricted to in-frame clones and leaves out a portion. The table has over 30,000 clones, about four fifths seen once; the top ten hold 2.5% to 3%. The clonotype was recovered from an adult with an advanced solid tumor such as melanoma, head and neck, liver or kidney cancer. The input for sequencing was CD4+ or CD8+ T cells sorted from blood, taken in a trial of the OX40 agonist ivuxolimab.

The CDR3 is CVAVSTYEQYF. In DNA form, the CDR3 reads TGTGTAGCGGTTTCAACCTACGAGCAGTACTTC. V usage is TRBV6-8 and J usage is TRBJ2-7; D is possibly TRBD2 (6 bases). The germline CDR1 and CDR2 sequences are MNHGY and SAAAGT. The length of the CDR3 is 11 residues.